A selection of T cell receptor beta chains follows, all from one sample in a study of cytomegalovirus exposure and HLA in healthy donors. Clones were sequenced by immunoSEQ multiplex PCR, and TCRdb holds only the in-frame ones, with some missing. The listing records about 200,000 clones. The sample was PBMCs. The receptors shown here come from a girl aged 2 to 10 in good health and CMV-seropositive. The conserved cysteine and the conserved F or W are not part of the CDR3 here.

j_gene: TRBJ2-6
v_gene: TRBV5-1
len: 18
CDR3aa: ASSLVRLAGAPSGANVLT

j_gene: TRBJ2-7
v_gene: TRBV27
len: 10
CDR3aa: ASSLTGREQY

j_gene: TRBJ2-1
v_gene: TRBV11-2
len: 10
CDR3aa: ASSAKYNEQF

j_gene: TRBJ2-1
v_gene: TRBV4-2
len: 10
CDR3aa: ASSPPRNEQF

j_gene: TRBJ2-6
v_gene: TRBV19
len: 12
CDR3aa: ASLRGSGANVLT

j_gene: TRBJ1-5
v_gene: TRBV28
len: 13
CDR3aa: ASSRQGRVGQPQH

j_gene: TRBJ2-7
v_gene: TRBV13
len: 13
CDR3aa: ASSTRTSGSYEQY

j_gene: TRBJ2-1
v_gene: TRBV5-1
len: 14
CDR3aa: ASSLSGAAGHNEQF

j_gene: TRBJ1-2
v_gene: TRBV12-5
len: 13
CDR3aa: ASGPGGAGVYGYT

j_gene: TRBJ2-5
v_gene: TRBV6-1
len: 12
CDR3aa: ASSEGGPQETQY

j_gene: TRBJ2-1
v_gene: TRBV9
len: 13
CDR3aa: ASSVWRGGYNEQF

j_gene: TRBJ1-5
v_gene: TRBV28
len: 14
CDR3aa: ASSLAGGVSNQPQH

j_gene: TRBJ2-1
v_gene: TRBV11-2
len: 12
CDR3aa: ASSLAGGLDEQF

j_gene: TRBJ2-1
v_gene: TRBV6-5
len: 13
CDR3aa: ASRAGGPPYNEQF

j_gene: TRBJ2-3
v_gene: TRBV29-1
len: 14
CDR3aa: SVEVVLGSRSDTQY

j_gene: TRBJ2-3
v_gene: TRBV5-1
len: 10
CDR3aa: ASSVYLDTQY

j_gene: TRBJ2-7
v_gene: TRBV28
len: 13
CDR3aa: ASSRPGQAAYEQY

j_gene: TRBJ1-5
v_gene: TRBV29-1
len: 11
CDR3aa: SVVGGRGQPQH

j_gene: TRBJ2-2
v_gene: TRBV2
len: 15
CDR3aa: ASSRLAGGPSTGELF

j_gene: TRBJ2-7
v_gene: TRBV28
len: 15
CDR3aa: ASSFPPSRAETYEQY

j_gene: TRBJ2-3
v_gene: TRBV18
len: 11
CDR3aa: ASSPEGPDTQY

j_gene: TRBJ1-1
v_gene: TRBV6-1
len: 12
CDR3aa: ASKASVMDTEAF

j_gene: TRBJ2-3
v_gene: TRBV2
len: 11
CDR3aa: ASSPGLRDTQY

j_gene: TRBJ2-5
v_gene: TRBV7-2
len: 12
CDR3aa: ASSLDRVIETQY

j_gene: TRBJ2-2
v_gene: TRBV6-4
len: 17
CDR3aa: ASSALAGGPSPGTGELF

j_gene: TRBJ1-5
v_gene: TRBV19
len: 13
CDR3aa: ASSIGQTPGQPQH

j_gene: TRBJ1-2
v_gene: TRBV5-1
len: 14
CDR3aa: ASSLVGRTANYGYT

j_gene: TRBJ1-2
v_gene: TRBV20-1
len: 9
CDR3aa: STNFRDKNT

j_gene: TRBJ2-5
v_gene: TRBV5-1
len: 14
CDR3aa: ASSTLLAGGQETQY

j_gene: TRBJ2-7
v_gene: TRBV6-6
len: 13
CDR3aa: ASSYSDKSSYEQY

j_gene: TRBJ2-1
v_gene: TRBV7-7
len: 14
CDR3aa: ASSPRDRGLENEQF

j_gene: TRBJ1-6
v_gene: TRBV18
len: 11
CDR3aa: ASSRDSNSPLH

j_gene: TRBJ2-3
v_gene: TRBV27
len: 14
CDR3aa: ASSPRELVYTDTQY

j_gene: TRBJ1-2
v_gene: TRBV30
len: 10
CDR3aa: AWSLTGGGYT

j_gene: TRBJ2-3
v_gene: TRBV10-3
len: 13
CDR3aa: AISVGTGLVDTQY

j_gene: TRBJ1-2
v_gene: TRBV6-6
len: 10
CDR3aa: ASSYGGWGYT

j_gene: TRBJ1-2
v_gene: TRBV10-2
len: 12
CDR3aa: ASSESQVSGGYT

j_gene: TRBJ1-5
v_gene: TRBV4-1
len: 14
CDR3aa: ASSQEQGTSNQPQH

j_gene: TRBJ2-7
v_gene: TRBV27
len: 12
CDR3aa: ASSISLLSYEQY

j_gene: TRBJ1-1
v_gene: TRBV7-9
len: 11
CDR3aa: ASSFSENTEAF

j_gene: TRBJ1-3
v_gene: TRBV11-2
len: 14
CDR3aa: ASSSMDRGHGNTIY

j_gene: TRBJ1-5
v_gene: TRBV28
len: 14
CDR3aa: ASSFLRGPSNQPQH

j_gene: TRBJ1-5
v_gene: TRBV28
len: 11
CDR3aa: ASGQGRHQPQH

j_gene: TRBJ1-5
v_gene: TRBV5-5
len: 12
CDR3aa: ASSFQGKDQPQH

j_gene: TRBJ2-5
v_gene: TRBV7-3
len: 11
CDR3aa: ASSLTRIETQY

j_gene: TRBJ2-7
v_gene: TRBV6-1
len: 13
CDR3aa: ASRVGQGTSYEQY

j_gene: TRBJ2-7
v_gene: TRBV6-6
len: 12
CDR3aa: ASTPGQSRNEQY

j_gene: TRBJ1-5
v_gene: TRBV15
len: 11
CDR3aa: ATKKTGDQPQH

j_gene: TRBJ1-2
v_gene: TRBV4-1
len: 11
CDR3aa: ASSLGQAEGYT

j_gene: TRBJ1-6
v_gene: TRBV19
len: 10
CDR3aa: ASSMDSTLLH

j_gene: TRBJ2-5
v_gene: TRBV28
len: 14
CDR3aa: ASNRGGTGGLETQY

j_gene: TRBJ2-2
v_gene: TRBV13
len: 11
CDR3aa: ASSSRQSGELF

j_gene: TRBJ2-7
v_gene: TRBV15
len: 16
CDR3aa: ATSRALGSSGRWGEQY

j_gene: NA
v_gene: TRBV28
len: 13
CDR3aa: ASSLAGASSYEQY

j_gene: TRBJ2-3
v_gene: TRBV7-2
len: 13
CDR3aa: ASSTGTSGRGTQY

j_gene: TRBJ2-2
v_gene: TRBV19
len: 16
CDR3aa: ASKAPGQGTLGTGELF

j_gene: TRBJ2-3
v_gene: TRBV27
len: 11
CDR3aa: AIRDRDTDTQY